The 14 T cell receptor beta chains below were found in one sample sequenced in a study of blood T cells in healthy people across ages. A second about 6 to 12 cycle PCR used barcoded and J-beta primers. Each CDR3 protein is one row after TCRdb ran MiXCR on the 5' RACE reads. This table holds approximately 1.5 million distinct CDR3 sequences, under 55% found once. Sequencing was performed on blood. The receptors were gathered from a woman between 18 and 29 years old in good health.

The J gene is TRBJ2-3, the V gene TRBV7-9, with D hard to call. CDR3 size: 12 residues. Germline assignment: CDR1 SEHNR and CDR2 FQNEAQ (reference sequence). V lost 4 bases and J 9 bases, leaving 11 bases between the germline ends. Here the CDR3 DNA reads TGTGCCAGCAGCTCCAATCGGGCCACGCAGTATTTT. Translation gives CASSSNRATQYF.

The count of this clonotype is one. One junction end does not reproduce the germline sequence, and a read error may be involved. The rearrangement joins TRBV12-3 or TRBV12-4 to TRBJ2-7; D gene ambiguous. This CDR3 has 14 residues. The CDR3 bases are TGTGCCAGCCGTTTAGCCCGACATACCTACGAGCAGTACTTC. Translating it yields CASRLARHTYEQYF.

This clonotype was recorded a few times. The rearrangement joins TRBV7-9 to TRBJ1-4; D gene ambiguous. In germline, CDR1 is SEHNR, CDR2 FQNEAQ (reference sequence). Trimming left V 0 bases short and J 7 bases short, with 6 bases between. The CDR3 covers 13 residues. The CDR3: CASSLAGSEKLFF. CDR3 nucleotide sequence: TGTGCCAGCAGCTTAGCTGGGTCTGAAAAACTGTTTTTT.

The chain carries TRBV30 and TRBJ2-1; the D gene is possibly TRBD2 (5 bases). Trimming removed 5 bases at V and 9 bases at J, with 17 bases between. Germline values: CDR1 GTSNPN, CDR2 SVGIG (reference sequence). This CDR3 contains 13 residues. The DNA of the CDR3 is TGTGCCTGGGTTAGCGTCCTCCGGGCTGAGCAGTTCTTC. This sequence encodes CAWVSVLRAEQFF.

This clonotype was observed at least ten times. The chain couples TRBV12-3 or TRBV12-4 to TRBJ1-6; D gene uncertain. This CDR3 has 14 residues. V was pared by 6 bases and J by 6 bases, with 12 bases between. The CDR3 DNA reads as TGTGCCAGCAGCAGTCTTCATCTTAATTCACCCCTCCACTTT. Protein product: CASSSLHLNSPLHF.

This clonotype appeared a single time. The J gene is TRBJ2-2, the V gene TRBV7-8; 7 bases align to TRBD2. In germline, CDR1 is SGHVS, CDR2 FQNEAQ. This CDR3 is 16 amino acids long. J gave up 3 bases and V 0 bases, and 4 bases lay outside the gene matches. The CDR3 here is CASSLAPAGDTGELFF. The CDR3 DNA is TGTGCCAGCAGCTTAGCGCCCGCGGGGGACACCGGGGAGCTGTTTTTT.

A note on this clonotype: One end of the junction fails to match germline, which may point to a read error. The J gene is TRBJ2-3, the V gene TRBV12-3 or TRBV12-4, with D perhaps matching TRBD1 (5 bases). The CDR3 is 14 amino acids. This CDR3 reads CACSLPLTGSTQYF. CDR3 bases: TGTGCCTGCAGCCTCCCCCTCACAGGCTCCACGCAGTATTTT.

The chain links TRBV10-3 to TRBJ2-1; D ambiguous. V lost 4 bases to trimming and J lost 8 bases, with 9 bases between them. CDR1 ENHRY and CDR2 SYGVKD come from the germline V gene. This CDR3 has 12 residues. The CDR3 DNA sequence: TGTGCCATCAGTGTAAGTTCCGATGAGCAGTTCTTC. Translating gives CAISVSSDEQFF.

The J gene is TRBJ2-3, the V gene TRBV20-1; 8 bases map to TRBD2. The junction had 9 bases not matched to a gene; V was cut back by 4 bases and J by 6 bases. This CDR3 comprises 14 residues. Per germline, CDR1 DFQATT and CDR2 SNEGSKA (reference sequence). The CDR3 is CSATSGGTGDTQYF. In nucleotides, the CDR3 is TGCAGTGCTACCAGCGGGGGCACAGGGGATACGCAGTATTTT.

CDR3 residues: CASSFTGAYNEQFF. CDR3 DNA sequence: TGTGCCAGCAGCTTCACGGGAGCCTACAATGAGCAGTTCTTC. The V gene is TRBV11-1, the J gene TRBJ2-1; the D gene is possibly TRBD2 (6 bases). The CDR3 runs to 14 residues. The V gene's germline CDR1 is SGHAT and CDR2 FQDESV (reference sequence). Trimming cost V 3 bases and J 2 bases, with 8 bases left between them.

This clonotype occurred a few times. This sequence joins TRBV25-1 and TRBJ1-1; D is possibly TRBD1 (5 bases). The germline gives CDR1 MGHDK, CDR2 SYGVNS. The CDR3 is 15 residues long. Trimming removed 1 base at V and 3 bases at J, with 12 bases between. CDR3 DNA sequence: TGTGCCAGCAGTGAATCCGGAGGGGAGTACACTGAAGCTTTCTTT. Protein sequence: CASSESGGEYTEAFF.

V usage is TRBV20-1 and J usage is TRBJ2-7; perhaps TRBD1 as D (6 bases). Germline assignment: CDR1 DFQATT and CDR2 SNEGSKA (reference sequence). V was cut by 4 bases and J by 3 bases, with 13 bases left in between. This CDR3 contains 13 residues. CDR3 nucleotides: TGCAGTGCTACCCGGGACATGGACTACGAGCAGTACTTC. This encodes CSATRDMDYEQYF.

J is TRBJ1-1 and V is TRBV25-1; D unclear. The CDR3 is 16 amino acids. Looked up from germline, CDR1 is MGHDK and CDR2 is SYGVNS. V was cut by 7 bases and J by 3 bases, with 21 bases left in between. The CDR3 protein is CASTTYGSPGYTEAFF. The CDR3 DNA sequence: TGTGCCAGCACCACCTACGGCTCGCCGGGATACACTGAAGCTTTCTTT.

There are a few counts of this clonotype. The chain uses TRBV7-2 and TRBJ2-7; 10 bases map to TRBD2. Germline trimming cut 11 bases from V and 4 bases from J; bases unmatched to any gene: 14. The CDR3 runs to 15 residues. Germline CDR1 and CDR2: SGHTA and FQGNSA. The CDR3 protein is CAGTLKREGPYEQYF. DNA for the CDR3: TGTGCCGGCACGCTAAAGCGGGAGGGACCTTACGAGCAGTACTTC.